This T cell receptor (beta chain) originates from a study of radiation and T cells in renal cell carcinoma. Study-wide results and caveats: From baseline, blood top tumor clonotypes peaked at 2 weeks post-radiation. Without pretreatment biopsies, baseline tumor clonotype presence was undetermined.

CDR1 and CDR2 from the germline V gene are ENHRY and SYGVKD. Trimming left V 0 bases short and J 5 bases short, with 14 bases between. This CDR3 region has 16 residues. Stated time point: blood 2 weeks post-SBRT. Documented treatment: 15 Gy SBRT to primary tumor, nephrectomy 4 weeks later. Worth noting for this clone: Its antigen is as yet unknown.

The method was immunoSEQ multiplex PCR; TCRdb's version includes in-frame clones alone and lacks a portion of them. The repertoire consists of about 130,000 clones, with 88% occurring once and the leading ten covering 5.5% to 6.5%. This sequence originates from a woman in her 70s with renal cell carcinoma. The sequencing used blood, collected from a patient whose treatment included radiotherapy and nephrectomy. The chain employs TRBV10-3 and TRBJ1-5; no clear D. CDR3 in amino acids: CAISESGIAGDQPQHF. The DNA of the CDR3 is TGTGCCATCAGTGAGTCGGGGATTGCCGGGGATCAGCCCCAGCATTTT.